The 29 T cell receptor beta chains below come from one sample, sequenced in a study of T cells in Graves' hyperthyroidism and ophthalmopathy. TCR beta CDR3 regions were amplified from RNA transcripts. First-round RT-PCR with HTBI primers amplified the TCR CDR3 region. From the multiplex PCR reads, TCRdb called clonotypes with MiXCR, one entry per CDR3 protein. The data contain roughly 580,000 distinct CDR3 sequences, around 14% of them singletons. Source material: blood. These receptors came from a woman in her thirties with Graves' hyperthyroidism that later progressed to Graves' ophthalmopathy.

The chain uses TRBV13 and TRBJ2-1, with 11 bases matching TRBD2. V dropped 5 bases and J dropped 2; count of bases not matched to a gene: 5. The CDR3 is made up of 16 amino acids. Germline-derived CDR1 and CDR2 are PRHDT and FYEKMQ (reference sequence). CDR3: CASSLWTSGPYNEQFF. The CDR3 coding sequence is TGTGCCAGCAGCCTTTGGACTAGCGGGCCCTACAATGAGCAGTTCTTC.

This chain uses TRBV18 with TRBJ1-1; no firm D call. The length of the CDR3 is 14 residues. Germline V gene sequence: CDR1 KGHSH, CDR2 LQKENI. The V end was cut by 6 bases, the J end by 4 bases, with 15 bases between. In DNA, the CDR3 is TGTGCCAGCTCCGTCCAGGACGGAGCCACTGAAGCTTTCTTT. Residues: CASSVQDGATEAFF.

This chain links TRBV5-5 with TRBJ1-2; possible D gene TRBD1, 5 bases. The V end was cut by 4 bases, the J end by 3 bases, with 13 bases between. The CDR3 runs to 14 residues. Germline assignment: CDR1 SGHKS and CDR2 YYEKEE (reference sequence). CDR3 coding DNA: TGTGCCAGCAGCCCGGGGCCGGGCCACTATGGCTACACCTTC. Its protein product is CASSPGPGHYGYTF.

The rearrangement uses TRBV12-5 and TRBJ1-6; D unclear. CDR3 size: 16 residues. CDR1 is LGHNT and CDR2 is FRNRAP in the germline V gene. Deletions cut 4 bases from V and 0 bases from J, with 10 bases between. CDR3 loop: CASGWRVSSYNSPLHF. The CDR3, as DNA: TGTGCTAGTGGTTGGAGAGTAAGCTCCTATAATTCACCCCTCCACTTT.

The chain couples TRBV7-6 to TRBJ2-3; D ambiguous. The CDR3 contains 13 residues. From germline, CDR1 is SGHVS and CDR2 FNYEAQ. V lost 2 bases, J lost 4 bases, and 7 bases lay in between. The CDR3 reads CASSLSSADTQYF. The CDR3 DNA follows: TGTGCCAGCAGCTTAAGTTCTGCAGATACGCAGTATTTT.

This clonotype was recorded a few times. CDR3 bases: TGCGCCAGCAGCCAGGACAATCTCCGGGACAGCCATAATTCACCCCTCCACTTT. It encodes CASSQDNLRDSHNSPLHF. The V and J genes are TRBV4-1 and TRBJ1-6; the match to TRBD1 covers 7 bases. Germline loops: CDR1 MGHRA, CDR2 YSYEKL. The CDR3 has 18 residues. After removal of 3 bases from V and 5 bases from J, the junction contained 13 bases not matched to a gene.

The table lists this clonotype with many counts. The J gene is TRBJ2-2, the V gene TRBV30, with 10 bases lining up with TRBD2. The ends lost 1 base at V and 8 bases at J; junction bases unmatched: 4. CDR1 is GTSNPN, CDR2 SVGIG, per germline (reference sequence). The CDR3 spans 14 residues. The CDR3 spells CAWSGTSGWGELFF. DNA for the CDR3: TGTGCCTGGAGTGGGACTAGCGGATGGGGGGAGCTGTTTTTT.

This clonotype was seen at least ten times. The chain joins TRBV11-2 to TRBJ2-5; the match to TRBD1 covers 7 bases. Germline trimming cut 4 bases from V and 6 bases from J; bases unmatched to any gene: 11. The CDR3 is 15 residues long. Germline CDR1 SGHAT, CDR2 FQNNGV. CDR3 region: CASSSPRYRGKTQYF. Here the CDR3 DNA reads TGTGCCAGCAGCTCACCGCGTTACAGGGGAAAGACCCAGTACTTC. Combining the CDR3 with reference TRBV11-2 and TRBJ2-5 gives the whole variable domain EAGVAQSPRYKIIEKRQSVAFWCNPISGHATLYWYQQILGQGPKLLIQFQNNGVVDDSQLPKDRFSAERLKGVDSTLKIQPAKLEDSAVYLCASSSPRYRGKTQYFGPGTRLLVL.

This clonotype was recorded at least ten times. The rearrangement uses TRBV11-2 and TRBJ2-2; weak D call: TRBD1 (5 bases). Trimming removed 6 bases at V and 2 bases at J, with 13 bases between. The germline CDR1 and CDR2 sequences are SGHAT and FQNNGV. The CDR3 runs to 15 residues. Here the CDR3 reads CASRETRANTGELFF. The CDR3 DNA follows: TGTGCCAGCAGAGAAACCAGGGCTAACACCGGGGAGCTGTTTTTT.

The chain is built from TRBV7-2 and TRBJ2-1; 7 nucleotides match TRBD2. The CDR3 length is 15 residues. V dropped 5 bases and J dropped 7; count of bases not matched to a gene: 11. Looked up from germline, CDR1 is SGHTA and CDR2 is FQGNSA. The CDR3, as DNA: TGTGCCAGCAGCCGGCGGGGCGCGGGAGCTAATGAGCAGTTCTTC. Amino acids: CASSRRGAGANEQFF.

This clonotype occurred many times. V is TRBV19 and J is TRBJ2-5, with unresolved D. CDR3 length equals 11 residues. The germline gives CDR1 LNHDA, CDR2 SQIVND (reference sequence). Trimming took 3 bases from V and 5 from J, leaving 4 bases between them. CDR3 DNA sequence: TGTGCCAGTAGTATGGGGGAGACCCAGTACTTC. Amino acids: CASSMGETQYF.

At least ten counts were recorded for this clonotype. J is TRBJ2-7 and V is TRBV15; either TRBD1 or TRBD2 may fit D (5 bases each). The germline V and J ends were trimmed by 5 bases and 6 bases, with 23 bases remaining between them. Germline V gene sequence: CDR1 LNHNV, CDR2 YYDKDF (reference sequence). CDR3 length equals 16 residues. The DNA for the CDR3 is TGTGCCACCAGCCTAGGGGACGGCCCCGTGGGGAGCGAGCAGTACTTC. Its protein is CATSLGDGPVGSEQYF.

The sample holds many counts of this clonotype. This rearrangement joins TRBV2 to TRBJ1-2; TRBD1 might be the D (6 bases). V lost 7 bases and J 4 bases, leaving 10 bases between the germline ends. This CDR3 is built from 12 residues. The germline gives CDR1 SNHLY, CDR2 FYNNEI. CDR3 in amino acids: CASTGQTYGYTF. CDR3 DNA: TGTGCCAGCACCGGACAGACCTATGGCTACACCTTC.

This clonotype was seen repeatedly, ten times or more. This chain uses TRBV27 with TRBJ2-1; possibly TRBD2 for D (5 bases). Germline-derived CDR1 and CDR2 are MNHEY and SMNVEV (reference sequence). The germline V and J ends were trimmed by 7 bases and 0 bases, with 13 bases remaining between them. This CDR3 region has 15 residues. CDR3 loop: CASTFSASSYNEQFF. The CDR3 DNA reads as TGTGCCAGCACCTTTAGCGCCAGCTCCTACAATGAGCAGTTCTTC.

This clonotype showed up many times. J is TRBJ2-3 and V is TRBV5-1; 7 positions agree with TRBD1. Trimming removed 4 bases from V and 1 base from J; junction bases left unmatched: 0. This CDR3 has 13 residues. Per germline, CDR1 SGHRS and CDR2 YFSETQ. The CDR3 sequence is CASSGQGTDTQYF. CDR3 nucleotide sequence: TGCGCCAGCAGCGGACAGGGCACAGATACGCAGTATTTT.

This clonotype was seen more than once but under ten times. The rearrangement uses TRBV7-9 and TRBJ2-1; 9 bases are shared with TRBD2. Unmatched junction bases numbered 11, after V lost 5 bases and J lost 6 bases. Germline CDR1 reads SEHNR; CDR2 reads FQNEAQ (reference sequence). The CDR3 is 16 residues long. The CDR3 protein is CASSPPEGTSINEQFF. Written as DNA, the CDR3 is TGTGCCAGCAGCCCCCCGGAGGGGACTAGCATCAATGAGCAGTTCTTC. Full variable domain (outside the CDR3, taken from reference TRBV7-9 and TRBJ2-1): DTGVSQNPRHKITKRGQNVTFRCDPISEHNRLYWYRQTLGQGPEFLTYFQNEAQLEKSRLLSDRFSAERPKGSFSTLEIQRTEQGDSAMYLCASSPPEGTSINEQFFGPGTRLTVL.

This clonotype was counted only a few times. The chain carries TRBV3-1 and TRBJ1-1; TRBD1 might be the D (5 bases). Germline V gene sequence: CDR1 LGHDT, CDR2 YNNKEL (reference sequence). This CDR3 region has 14 residues. Trimming left V 1 base short and J 5 bases short, with 11 bases between. The CDR3 nucleotides read TGTGCCAGCAGCCAAGTCGGGGGGGGGACTGAAGCTTTCTTT. It translates to CASSQVGGGTEAFF.

The sample holds many counts of this clonotype. The chain combines TRBV7-2 with TRBJ1-2, with D possibly matching TRBD1 (6 bases). V was pared by 5 bases and J by 4 bases, with 14 bases between. CDR1 and CDR2 from the germline V gene are SGHTA and FQGNSA. The CDR3 length is 14 residues. The CDR3 here is CASSPEVDSYGYTF. The CDR3 nucleotides read TGTGCCAGCAGCCCCGAGGTGGACAGCTATGGCTACACCTTC.

This clonotype was observed many times. V and J are TRBV7-9 and TRBJ1-2; D remains ambiguous. V was clipped by 1 base and J by 6 bases, with 9 bases between them. Germline CDR1 SEHNR, CDR2 FQNEAQ (reference sequence). The CDR3 length is 13 residues. The CDR3, as DNA: TGTGCCAGCAGCTTAGGAGGGAAGAATGGCTACACCTTC. This translates into CASSLGGKNGYTF.

This clonotype was counted many times. The chain joins TRBV14 to TRBJ2-1; 8 bases line up with TRBD2. Germline CDR1 SGHDN, CDR2 FVKESK. There are 15 residues in the CDR3. J gave up 6 bases and V 4 bases, and 8 bases lay outside the gene matches. The CDR3 protein is CASSLVAGLGNEQFF. The CDR3 DNA reads TGTGCCAGCAGCCTAGTAGCGGGACTGGGCAATGAGCAGTTCTTC.

A note on this clonotype: A much more abundant neighbour one base away suggests this may be a read error. The chain carries TRBV28 and TRBJ2-4; tentatively, D is TRBD1 or TRBD2 (5 bases each). The CDR3 consists of 15 residues. Germline V gene data show CDR1 as MDHEN and CDR2 as SYDVKM. This CDR3 reads CASSDPPGRKNIRYF. The CDR3 DNA reads as TGTGCCAGCAGCGACCCTCCGGGACGTAAAAACATTCGGTACTTC.

There are many counts of this clonotype. This chain joins TRBV29-1 and TRBJ1-1; D unresolved. Deletions cut 7 bases from V and 1 base from J, with 10 bases between. Germline CDR1 SQVTM, CDR2 ANQGSEA. The CDR3 is made up of 12 amino acids. This chain's CDR3 is CSATDGNTEAFF. The CDR3 DNA sequence: TGCAGCGCCACGGACGGGAACACTGAAGCTTTCTTT.

This clonotype showed up just a few times. This chain connects TRBV7-9 to TRBJ1-2; 9 positions match TRBD1. The germline CDR1 and CDR2 sequences are SEHNR and FQNEAQ (reference sequence). There are 14 residues in the CDR3. Unmatched junction bases numbered 8, after V lost 5 bases and J lost 7 bases. CDR3 residues: CASSLGQGSLGYTF. The CDR3 region has the DNA TGTGCCAGCAGCCTTGGACAGGGGAGTCTTGGCTACACCTTC.

The sample holds many counts of this clonotype. The chain carries TRBV20-1 and TRBJ2-7; 7 bases line up with TRBD2. The V segment lost 6 bases and the J segment 3 bases; nucleotides outside the gene matches: 11. The germline V gene encodes CDR1 DFQATT and CDR2 SNEGSKA (reference sequence). The CDR3 contains 14 residues. CDR3 sequence reads: CSACRAGEHYEQYF. The CDR3 DNA sequence: TGCAGTGCCTGCCGGGCGGGAGAACACTACGAGCAGTACTTC.

This chain joins TRBV29-1 and TRBJ1-3, with D unclear. Per germline, CDR1 SQVTM and CDR2 ANQGSEA. The germline V and J ends were trimmed by 6 bases and 0 bases, with 9 bases remaining between them. The CDR3 sequence is 13 residues long. For the CDR3, the DNA is TGCAGCGTGGCTAGTAGCTCTGGAAACACCATATATTTT. It encodes CSVASSSGNTIYF.

This clonotype occurred many times. The chain recombines TRBV19 with TRBJ1-1; a weak D match, TRBD1 (5 bases). The CDR3 is 15 residues long. CDR1 and CDR2 from the germline V gene are LNHDA and SQIVND (reference sequence). V was pared by 2 bases and J by 4 bases, with 14 bases between. The CDR3 sequence: CASSILPAGRTEAFF. The CDR3 nucleotides are TGTGCCAGTAGTATACTTCCAGCGGGGCGCACTGAAGCTTTCTTT.

This clonotype was observed at least ten times. The rearrangement uses TRBV2 and TRBJ2-2; tentatively, D is TRBD1 or TRBD2 (5 bases each). V was clipped by 7 bases and J by 6 bases, with 18 bases between them. In germline, CDR1 is SNHLY, CDR2 FYNNEI. The CDR3 loop spans 15 amino acids. This chain's CDR3 is CASNRDLAAAGELFF. CDR3 nucleotides: TGTGCCAGCAATCGGGACCTGGCCGCGGCCGGGGAGCTGTTTTTT.

This clonotype was found a few times. The rearrangement uses TRBV19 and TRBJ2-1; D gene uncertain. The V end was cut by 5 bases, the J end by 3 bases, with 17 bases between. Germline CDR1 reads LNHDA; CDR2 reads SQIVND (reference sequence). The CDR3 has 16 amino acids. The CDR3 here is CASSLLDGSYYNEQFF. The CDR3 DNA is TGTGCCAGTAGTCTCCTCGACGGTTCATACTACAATGAGCAGTTCTTC.

This clonotype was picked up a small number of times. The chain links TRBV6-1 to TRBJ1-4; possibly TRBD1 for D (6 bases). Germline V lookup: CDR1 MNHNS, CDR2 SASEGT. This CDR3 comprises 15 residues. Trimming cost V 3 bases and J 2 bases, with 10 bases left between them. CDR3 loop: CASSDPTGTNEKLFF. In nucleotides, the CDR3 is TGTGCCAGCAGTGATCCTACAGGGACTAATGAAAAACTGTTTTTT.